A selection of T cell receptor beta chains follows, all from one sample in a study of cytotoxic CD8 clonotypes in ibrutinib-treated CLL. The data were produced by immunoSEQ multiplex PCR, yet TCRdb's version contains in-frame clones alone and is incomplete. The repertoire holds roughly 190,000 clones, about 72% seen once, with around an eighth in the top ten. This specimen was PBMCs, taken after 24 months of ibrutinib treatment. The receptors here all came from a human donor with chronic lymphocytic leukemia. Both conserved end residues are part of each CDR3. The D gene is left open where the match is weak. Clone size, where shown, is once, few, many, or a class for clones that have expanded.

cdr3_nt	cdr3_aa	j_call	d_call	v_call	clone_size
TGTGCCAGCTCCCCCAAGCGGGGAGCTGGGGAGCAGTACTTC	CASSPKRGAGEQYF	TRBJ2-7	TRBD2	TRBV18	NA
TGTGCCAGCTCACCACTTGGGGGCAGGGGGTCCTACAATGAGCAGTTCTTC	CASSPLGGRGSYNEQFF	TRBJ2-1	TRBD1	TRBV18	few
TGTGCCAGCAGGACTAGCGGGAGTGGCTATGAGCAGTTCTTC	CASRTSGSGYEQFF	TRBJ2-1	TRBD2	TRBV2	few
TGTGCCACCAGCATAGACACCGGGGAGCTGTTTTTT	CATSIDTGELFF	TRBJ2-2	NA	TRBV15	NA
TGTGCCAGCAGCGTATCGGACTACTACACCGGGGAGCTGTTTTTT	CASSVSDYYTGELFF	TRBJ2-2	NA	TRBV9	NA
TGTGCCACCAGCAGAGTACACCGGATCTCTGGCGAGCAGTACTTC	CATSRVHRISGEQYF	TRBJ2-7	NA	TRBV15	NA
TGTGCCAGCAGCGGCGGCAACTATGGCTACACCTTC	CASSGGNYGYTF	TRBJ1-2	NA	TRBV28	NA
TGTGCCAGCAGTTCAATCGCGACAGGGGCTATCGCCGGGGAGCTGTTTTTT	CASSSIATGAIAGELFF	TRBJ2-2	TRBD1	TRBV27	NA
TGTGCCTGGAGTGCAACTAGCGGGAGGGCCCCTTCTGATGAGCAGTACTTC	CAWSATSGRAPSDEQYF	TRBJ2-7	TRBD2	TRBV30	NA
TGTGCCAGTCAGGCTCTCTCTGGAAACACCATATATTTT	CASQALSGNTIYF	TRBJ1-3	NA	TRBV6-5	NA
TGTGCCAGCAGCTCTAACTACAGGAACACTGAAGCTTTCTTT	CASSSNYRNTEAFF	TRBJ1-1	NA	TRBV7-8	NA
TGTGCCAGCAGCCTCGAGGGGAGTGAAGAGCAGTACTTC	CASSLEGSEEQYF	TRBJ2-7	NA	TRBV5-6	NA
TGTGCCAGCAGTGGGACGGGAGTGGGAGATACGCAGTATTTT	CASSGTGVGDTQYF	TRBJ2-3	NA	TRBV27	NA
TGTGCCAGCCGGGACCCTATCTACGAGCAGTACTTC	CASRDPIYEQYF	TRBJ2-7	NA	TRBV28	NA
TGTGCCAGCATGTGGGGGCCAGGGATCTATGGCTACACCTTC	CASMWGPGIYGYTF	TRBJ1-2	NA	TRBV2	NA
TGTGCAAGTCGCTTAGCATGTCCCCCCCGGGACAGGGTAACGAACACCGGGGAGCTGTTTTTT	CASRLACPPRDRVTNTGELFF	TRBJ2-2	NA	TRBV12-2	NA
TGCGCCAGCAGCCAGAAACAGGGCGAGAACACTGAAGCTTTCTTT	CASSQKQGENTEAFF	TRBJ1-1	NA	TRBV5-1	NA
TGTGCCAGCAGCCCCAGTGCTAGCACAGATACGCAGTATTTT	CASSPSASTDTQYF	TRBJ2-3	NA	TRBV13	NA
TGTGCCAGCAGCTTAGAGGGGGCTCGGGAGCAGTACTTC	CASSLEGAREQYF	TRBJ2-7	TRBD1	TRBV7-2	few
TGTGCCAGCAGGCCGGGACAGGGGCCTGAAGCTTTCTTT	CASRPGQGPEAFF	TRBJ1-1	TRBD1	TRBV28	few
TGTGCCAGCAGCTTAGATGCAAGGGAGCATGAGCAGTTCTTC	CASSLDAREHEQFF	TRBJ2-1	NA	TRBV11-2	NA
TGTGCCAGCAGCCCCCTTTCGGTTGGCTACACCTTC	CASSPLSVGYTF	TRBJ1-2	NA	TRBV5-8	NA
TGTGCCAGCAGCACGGCGAGAGGTCCTAATGAAAAACTGTTTTTT	CASSTARGPNEKLFF	TRBJ1-4	NA	TRBV5-6	NA
TGCGCCAGCAGCCAAGGGACTTCCATTTACTACGAGCAGTACTTC	CASSQGTSIYYEQYF	TRBJ2-7	NA	TRBV4-1	NA
TGTGCCAGCAGCTTAGCGGGCCAGGTTAGCAATGAGCAGTTCTTC	CASSLAGQVSNEQFF	TRBJ2-1	NA	TRBV11-2	few
TGTGCCAGCAGTTACAAAGTGAACACCGGGGAGCTGTTTTTT	CASSYKVNTGELFF	TRBJ2-2	NA	TRBV6-6	NA
TGTGCCAGCAGTAGAGGGACTAGTAAGGGCGAGCAGTACTTC	CASSRGTSKGEQYF	TRBJ2-7	TRBD2	TRBV6-5	NA
TGTGCCAGCCGCCGGGGACTAGAGACAGATACGCAGTATTTT	CASRRGLETDTQYF	TRBJ2-3	TRBD2	TRBV7-3	NA
TGCGCCAGCAGCCATCGGGACGGATACGAGCAGTACTTC	CASSHRDGYEQYF	TRBJ2-7	NA	TRBV4-1	NA
TGTGCCAGCGGGGGACAGGGGGTCACTGAAGCTTTCTTT	CASGGQGVTEAFF	TRBJ1-1	TRBD1	TRBV2	many
TGTGCCAGCAGCCTAGGGACAGGACAGAACACCGGGGAGCTGTTTTTT	CASSLGTGQNTGELFF	TRBJ2-2	TRBD1	TRBV5-6	NA
TGTGCCAGCAAGGGGAAGTTCCTTAATGAAAAACTGTTTTTT	CASKGKFLNEKLFF	TRBJ1-4	NA	TRBV27	NA
TGTGCCAGCAGCTTAGTCGGGGGCCTGGTCGATGAGCAGTTCTTC	CASSLVGGLVDEQFF	TRBJ2-1	NA	TRBV7-2	NA
TGCGCCAGCCGCTTGGGGGCCCCATCGGAGACCCAGTACTTC	CASRLGAPSETQYF	TRBJ2-5	NA	TRBV5-1	NA
TGTGCCAGCAGACGACAGAGACTCTATGGCTACACCTTC	CASRRQRLYGYTF	TRBJ1-2	NA	TRBV6-5	NA
TGCGCCAGCAGCTTACAGGGGGCCATGAACACCGGGGAGCTGTTTTTT	CASSLQGAMNTGELFF	TRBJ2-2	TRBD1	TRBV5-1	NA
TGTGCCTGGAGTGTACTGTTCTCTGGAAACACCATATATTTT	CAWSVLFSGNTIYF	TRBJ1-3	NA	TRBV30	NA
TGTGCCAGTAACAAAGGACAGACTGCTTTTGATGAGCAGTTCTTC	CASNKGQTAFDEQFF	TRBJ2-1	NA	TRBV19	few
TGTGCCAGCAGTTTTCAGGGTAGCTCCTACGAGCAGTACTTC	CASSFQGSSYEQYF	TRBJ2-7	NA	TRBV27	NA
TGTGCCAGTAGGAACAGGGCCAGCACAGATACGCAGTATTTT	CASRNRASTDTQYF	TRBJ2-3	NA	TRBV19	few
TGTGCCAGCAGCACCGGGACAGGGGAATACGAGCAGTACTTC	CASSTGTGEYEQYF	TRBJ2-7	TRBD1	TRBV11-1	NA
TGTGCCAGCTCACCATTTCTTGAAAATGAGCAGTTCTTC	CASSPFLENEQFF	TRBJ2-1	NA	TRBV18	NA
TGTGCCTGGAGTGTACAAACTAATGAAAAACTGTTTTTT	CAWSVQTNEKLFF	TRBJ1-4	NA	TRBV30	NA
TGCGCCAGCAGCCAAGATTTTGTAGCGGGGGTTCTCACAGATACGCAGTATTTT	CASSQDFVAGVLTDTQYF	TRBJ2-3	TRBD2	TRBV4-1	once
TGCGCCAGCAGTGATTCTATCGGGGGCTACGAGCAGTACTTC	CASSDSIGGYEQYF	TRBJ2-7	NA	TRBV10-1	NA